Presented here are 17 T cell receptor beta chains from one specimen sequenced in a study of T cells in Graves' hyperthyroidism and ophthalmopathy. RNA transcripts gave rise to amplified TCR beta CDR3 regions. HTBI primers were employed in a first-round RT-PCR of the TCR CDR3. TCRdb analysed the multiplex PCR reads with MiXCR anew, one entry per CDR3 protein. The table includes around 700,000 distinct CDR3 sequences, 18% detected once. Sequencing was done on a sample of blood. These receptor sequences come from a woman aged 45 to 65 with Graves' hyperthyroidism that later progressed to Graves' ophthalmopathy.

V gene TRBV6-1 combines with J gene TRBJ1-4, with D maybe TRBD1 (5 bases). The CDR3 has 15 amino acids. V was shortened by 6 bases and J by 4 bases, with 15 bases between the two germline ends. Germline V gene data show CDR1 as MNHNS and CDR2 as SASEGT. The CDR3 sequence is CASRELLGDNEKLFF. As DNA, the CDR3 is TGTGCCAGCAGGGAACTTTTGGGGGATAATGAAAAACTGTTTTTT.

The chain combines TRBV6-5 with TRBJ2-1, with 9 bases that match TRBD1. The germline V gene has CDR1 MNHEY and CDR2 SVGAGI. The CDR3 runs to 15 residues. After removal of 2 bases from V and 6 bases from J, the junction contained 5 bases not matched to a gene. CDR3 sequence reads: CASSYGTGFLNEQFF. The CDR3 coding sequence is TGTGCCAGCAGTTACGGGACAGGGTTTCTCAATGAGCAGTTCTTC.

Ten or more counts support this clonotype. The chain is built from TRBV5-1 and TRBJ2-3; TRBD1 might be the D (6 bases). The CDR3 runs to 16 residues. V was trimmed by 0 bases and J by 0 bases, leaving 11 bases between them. Germline-derived CDR1 and CDR2 are SGHRS and YFSETQ. The CDR3 loop reads CASSLDGTPSTDTQYF. Here the CDR3 DNA reads TGCGCCAGCAGCTTGGATGGGACACCTAGCACAGATACGCAGTATTTT.

There are many counts of this clonotype. The junction and the germline gene differ at one end; a read error may be behind it. V is TRBV5-1 and J is TRBJ1-1, with 7 nucleotides matching TRBD1. CDR3 length: 14 amino acids. Germline V lookup: CDR1 SGHRS, CDR2 YFSETQ. The CDR3, as DNA: TGCGCCAGCAGCTTCATGCAGGGGGACACTGAGGCTTTCTTT. Translation gives CASSFMQGDTEAFF.

On this clonotype: Germline and junction disagree at one end, which may indicate a read error. This chain joins TRBV6-2 or TRBV6-3 and TRBJ2-3, with TRBD1 matching over 7 bases. The CDR3 has 15 amino acids. Germline V gives CDR1 MNHEY, CDR2 SVGEGT. The CDR3 DNA reads as TGTGCCACCAGTACCCTGAAGCAGGGGGTAGATGCGCAGTATTTT. Translated: CATSTLKQGVDAQYF.

The rearrangement links TRBV10-3 to TRBJ1-2; D unresolved. With 3 bases removed from V and 5 bases from J, the gap between germline ends came to 10 bases. Germline V gives CDR1 ENHRY, CDR2 SYGVKD. This CDR3 comprises 13 residues. CDR3 DNA: TGTGCCATCAGTGATCGGGATATATATGGCTACACCTTC. This translates into CAISDRDIYGYTF.

This clonotype was picked up many times. The chain has TRBV2 and TRBJ2-7; 9 positions agree with TRBD1. The germline CDR1 and CDR2 sequences are SNHLY and FYNNEI. Losses at the gene ends were 6 bases for V and 3 bases for J; bases not matched to a gene: 3. This CDR3 comprises 13 residues. In DNA form, the CDR3 reads TGTGCCAGCAGGGGACAGGGATACTACGAGCAGTACTTC. This codes for CASRGQGYYEQYF.

This CDR3 reads CASSQGNVASYGYTF. CDR3 nucleotide sequence: TGTGCCAGCAGCCAAGGAAACGTAGCCTCCTATGGCTACACCTTC. This sequence joins TRBV14 and TRBJ1-2; the D is unclear. The CDR3 is 15 amino acids. Between the trimmed V and J ends, which lost 1 base and 4 bases, there was a span of 13 bases. From germline, CDR1 is SGHDN and CDR2 FVKESK.

This chain connects TRBV5-1 to TRBJ2-4; TRBD2 matches at 11 bases. The CDR3 loop spans 15 amino acids. Unmatched junction bases numbered 5, after V lost 4 bases and J lost 5 bases. Germline V gene data show CDR1 as SGHRS and CDR2 as YFSETQ. The CDR3 loop is CASSDTSGGQNIQYF. CDR3 DNA: TGCGCCAGCAGCGATACTAGCGGGGGCCAAAACATTCAGTACTTC.

This clonotype has ten or more counts. This rearrangement joins TRBV20-1 to TRBJ2-7, with TRBD1 identical over 8 bases. The V and J ends lost 4 bases and 0 bases, in that order; junction bases with no gene match: 8. Germline loops: CDR1 DFQATT, CDR2 SNEGSKA (reference sequence). This CDR3 comprises 15 residues. The CDR3 here is CSAKRQGQTSYEQYF. The CDR3 coding sequence is TGCAGTGCTAAAAGACAGGGGCAAACCTCCTACGAGCAGTACTTC.

The chain links TRBV3-1 to TRBJ2-5; 11 bases are a match to TRBD2. Germline V gene sequence: CDR1 LGHDT, CDR2 YNNKEL (reference sequence). V trimming: 2 bases; J trimming: 2 bases; junction bases outside the gene matches: 7. This CDR3 spans 17 amino acids. Here the CDR3 reads CASSQPISGGAQETQYF. The CDR3 DNA reads TGTGCCAGCAGCCAACCTATTAGCGGGGGGGCTCAAGAGACCCAGTACTTC.

The genes are TRBV4-1 and TRBJ2-7, with 13 bases matching TRBD2. Trimming took 5 bases from V and 6 from J; bases not matched to a gene: 7. The CDR3 is made up of 15 amino acids. CDR1 is MGHRA and CDR2 is YSYEKL in the germline V gene. This CDR3 is CASSYRLAGGGEQYF. The DNA for the CDR3 is TGCGCCAGCAGCTACCGACTAGCGGGGGGCGGCGAGCAGTACTTC.

This clonotype was seen ten or more times. The chain combines TRBV2 with TRBJ1-2; TRBD1 aligns across 11 bases. J was trimmed by 7 bases and V by 6 bases; bases with no gene match: 4. This CDR3 is 13 amino acids long. Germline V lookup: CDR1 SNHLY, CDR2 FYNNEI. The CDR3 nucleotides are TGTGCCAGCAGGGGACAGGGGGAAGGTGGCTACACCTTC. Residues: CASRGQGEGGYTF. Full variable domain (outside the CDR3, taken from reference TRBV2 and TRBJ1-2): EPEVTQTPSHQVTQMGQEVILRCVPISNHLYFYWYRQILGQKVEFLVSFYNNEISEKSEIFDDQFSVERPDGSNFTLKIRSTKLEDSAMYFCASRGQGEGGYTFGSGTRLTVV.

This clonotype was seen ten or more times. This chain uses TRBV13 with TRBJ1-1, with a tentative D call TRBD1 (5 bases). CDR1 is PRHDT, CDR2 FYEKMQ, per germline (reference sequence). Trimming removed 1 base at V and 1 base at J, with 10 bases between. The CDR3 extends over 15 amino acids. In DNA form, the CDR3 reads TGTGCCAGCAGCTTAGTGTCGGGGGAGAACACTGAAGCTTTCTTT. It yields the protein CASSLVSGENTEAFF.

Comments on this clonotype: Since a much larger clone is just one base distant, this may be a read error. This sequence joins TRBV12-3 or TRBV12-4 and TRBJ2-5, with a possible D match to TRBD2 (6 bases). This CDR3 spans 14 amino acids. The V end was cut by 6 bases, the J end by 7 bases, with 18 bases between. DNA of the CDR3: TGTGCCAGCAGGGGCGGGGAGGTGATAGGGACCCAGTACTTC. As protein: CASRGGEVIGTQYF.

This clonotype was counted ten times or more. V and J are TRBV29-1 and TRBJ2-5; 12 nucleotides line up with TRBD1. The CDR3 totals 14 residues. V lost 6 bases and J lost 1; bases outside the gene matches: 3. CDR1 SQVTM and CDR2 ANQGSEA come from the germline V gene. CDR3 coding DNA: TGCAGCGTCGGGACAGGGGGCGGCCAAGAGACCCAGTACTTC. Translated, it gives CSVGTGGGQETQYF.

This clonotype was observed many times. The V call is TRBV18, the J call TRBJ1-1; no definite D call. Per the germline V gene, CDR1 is KGHSH and CDR2 is LQKENI. Trimming pared 2 bases from V and 1 base from J, leaving 8 bases between. The CDR3 runs 14 residues. This CDR3 is CASSPVQANTEAFF. CDR3 coding DNA: TGTGCCAGCTCACCAGTTCAGGCGAACACTGAAGCTTTCTTT.